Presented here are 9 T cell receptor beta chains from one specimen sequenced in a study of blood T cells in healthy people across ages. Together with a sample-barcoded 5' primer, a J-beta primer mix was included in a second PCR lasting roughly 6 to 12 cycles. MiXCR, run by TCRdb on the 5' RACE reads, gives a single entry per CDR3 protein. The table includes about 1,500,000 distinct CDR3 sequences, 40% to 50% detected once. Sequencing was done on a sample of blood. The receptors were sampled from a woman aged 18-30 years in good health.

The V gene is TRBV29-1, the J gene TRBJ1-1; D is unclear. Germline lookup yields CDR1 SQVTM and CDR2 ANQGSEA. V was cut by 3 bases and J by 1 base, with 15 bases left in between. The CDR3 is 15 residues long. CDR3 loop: CSVDQGRIGNTEAFF. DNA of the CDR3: TGCAGCGTTGACCAAGGAAGAATAGGGAACACTGAAGCTTTCTTT.

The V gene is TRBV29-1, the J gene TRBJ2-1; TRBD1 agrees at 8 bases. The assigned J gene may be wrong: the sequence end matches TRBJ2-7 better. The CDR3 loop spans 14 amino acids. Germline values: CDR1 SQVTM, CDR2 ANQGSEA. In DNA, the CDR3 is TGCAGCGTCAGAGGACAGGGCACCTACAATGAGCAGTACTTC. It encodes CSVRGQGTYNEQYF.

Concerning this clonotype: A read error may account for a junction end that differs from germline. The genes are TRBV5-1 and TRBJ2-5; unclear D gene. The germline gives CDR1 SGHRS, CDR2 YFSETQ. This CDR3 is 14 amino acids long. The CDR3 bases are TGCGCCAGCAGCTTGGACAGATTCTACAATGACCAGTATTTC. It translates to CASSLDRFYNDQYF.

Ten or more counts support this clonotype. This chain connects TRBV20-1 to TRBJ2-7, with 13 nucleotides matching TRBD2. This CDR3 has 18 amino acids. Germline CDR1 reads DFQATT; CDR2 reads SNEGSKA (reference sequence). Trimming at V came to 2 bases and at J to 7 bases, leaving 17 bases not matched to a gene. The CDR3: CSARTLGLAGSRFEEQYF. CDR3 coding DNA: TGCAGTGCTAGAACCCTGGGACTAGCGGGGAGCCGCTTTGAAGAGCAGTACTTC.

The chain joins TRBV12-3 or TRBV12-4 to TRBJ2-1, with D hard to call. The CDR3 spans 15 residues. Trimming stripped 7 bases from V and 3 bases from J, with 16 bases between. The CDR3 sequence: CASTFRPTDYNEQFF. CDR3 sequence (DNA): TGTGCCAGCACATTCCGTCCCACCGACTACAATGAGCAGTTCTTC.

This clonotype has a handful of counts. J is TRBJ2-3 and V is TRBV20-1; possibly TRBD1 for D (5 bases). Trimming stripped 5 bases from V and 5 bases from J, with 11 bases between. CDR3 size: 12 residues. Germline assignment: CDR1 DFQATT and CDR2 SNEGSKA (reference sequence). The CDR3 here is CSAPPDRDTQYF. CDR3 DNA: TGCAGTGCTCCTCCCGACAGAGATACGCAGTATTTT.

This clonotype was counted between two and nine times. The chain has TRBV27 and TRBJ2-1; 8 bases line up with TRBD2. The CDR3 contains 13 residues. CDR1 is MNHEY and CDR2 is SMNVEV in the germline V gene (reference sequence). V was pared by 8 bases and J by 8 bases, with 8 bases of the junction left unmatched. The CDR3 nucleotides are TGTGCCAGCGGGACTAGTTCTTTTCATGAGCAGTTCTTC. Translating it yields CASGTSSFHEQFF.

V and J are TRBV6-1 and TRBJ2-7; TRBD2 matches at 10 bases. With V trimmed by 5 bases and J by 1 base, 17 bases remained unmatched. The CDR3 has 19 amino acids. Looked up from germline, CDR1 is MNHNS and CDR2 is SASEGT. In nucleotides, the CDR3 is TGTGCCAGCAGTCCGCTGGCAAAGGTAGCGGGAGGAATTTCCTACGAGCAGTACTTC. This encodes CASSPLAKVAGGISYEQYF.

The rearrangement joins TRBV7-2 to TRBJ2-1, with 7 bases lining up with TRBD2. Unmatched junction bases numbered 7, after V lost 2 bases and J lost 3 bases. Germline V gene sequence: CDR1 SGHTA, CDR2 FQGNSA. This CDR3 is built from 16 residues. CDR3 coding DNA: TGTGCCAGCAGCTTATCTGGGGCTAGCGGCTACAATGAGCAGTTCTTC. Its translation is CASSLSGASGYNEQFF.